A selection of T cell receptor beta chains follows, all from one sample in a study of cytomegalovirus exposure and HLA in healthy donors. Profiling relied on immunoSEQ multiplex PCR, and the TCRdb table lists in-frame clones only, not all of them. Seen here are about 190,000 clones, over 80% observed once, and the top ten hold about 1.2%. Sequencing input: PBMCs. The receptors were gathered from a man between 25 and 39 years old in good health and CMV-seronegative. Each CDR3 is given with its conserved first and last residue. Each record gives: CDR3 length, V gene, J gene, CDR3 protein.

length: 14
V: TRBV5-1
J: TRBJ2-1
CDR3: CASSLSQVSGEQFF

length: 13
V: TRBV18
J: TRBJ2-1
CDR3: CASSPLKTGQQFF

length: 16
V: TRBV5-1
J: TRBJ1-2
CDR3: CASSRLTGGGWYGYTF

length: 14
V: TRBV6-1
J: TRBJ2-7
CDR3: CASSTGTGTYEQYF

length: 15
V: TRBV5-5
J: TRBJ1-4
CDR3: CASSLAQGGGEKLFF

length: 12
V: TRBV11-3
J: TRBJ1-1
CDR3: CASSLRETEAFF

length: 17
V: TRBV27
J: TRBJ2-1
CDR3: CASSFRGLLPPYNEQFF

length: 12
V: TRBV7-9
J: TRBJ2-3
CDR3: CSSSQRLSTQYF

length: 15
V: TRBV11-1
J: TRBJ1-3
CDR3: CASSYRANSGNTIYF

length: 16
V: TRBV5-6
J: TRBJ2-7
CDR3: CASSRKVTSRSDEQYF

length: 13
V: TRBV19
J: TRBJ2-2
CDR3: CASSIQGTGELFF

length: 15
V: TRBV28
J: TRBJ2-7
CDR3: CASSIGGGGKGEQYF

length: 16
V: TRBV4-2
J: TRBJ2-4
CDR3: CASSPGDRAAKNIQYF

length: 14
V: TRBV7-2
J: TRBJ2-7
CDR3: CASSLEPGSYEQYF

length: 15
V: TRBV7-2
J: TRBJ1-6
CDR3: CASRADGTANSPLHF

length: 14
V: TRBV27
J: TRBJ2-7
CDR3: CASSSSAGVYEQYF

length: 16
V: TRBV10-3
J: TRBJ1-1
CDR3: CAISDWQEGLNTEAFF

length: 17
V: TRBV7-2
J: TRBJ1-2
CDR3: CASSWGQGAFDSYGYTF

length: 19
V: TRBV10-1
J: TRBJ2-3
CDR3: CASTPGTGTLAGSTDTQYF

length: 16
V: TRBV7-9
J: TRBJ1-1
CDR3: CASSTGGTVGPPEAFF

length: 13
V: TRBV29-1
J: TRBJ2-7
CDR3: CSVEGQAPYEQYF

length: 16
V: TRBV5-1
J: TRBJ1-2
CDR3: CASSLGAGTGNYGYTF

length: 14
V: TRBV28
J: TRBJ2-1
CDR3: CASAPSLTVYEQFF

length: 16
V: TRBV28
J: TRBJ1-2
CDR3: CASRIAGETLNYGYTF

length: 15
V: TRBV9
J: TRBJ2-1
CDR3: CASSAKIREYNEQFF

length: 14
V: TRBV6-6
J: TRBJ2-7
CDR3: CASSPDRRGVEQYF

length: 18
V: TRBV6-1
J: TRBJ1-4
CDR3: CASSVNRVFGSTNEKLFF

length: 15
V: TRBV4-1
J: TRBJ1-1
CDR3: CASSQVRPPYTEAFF